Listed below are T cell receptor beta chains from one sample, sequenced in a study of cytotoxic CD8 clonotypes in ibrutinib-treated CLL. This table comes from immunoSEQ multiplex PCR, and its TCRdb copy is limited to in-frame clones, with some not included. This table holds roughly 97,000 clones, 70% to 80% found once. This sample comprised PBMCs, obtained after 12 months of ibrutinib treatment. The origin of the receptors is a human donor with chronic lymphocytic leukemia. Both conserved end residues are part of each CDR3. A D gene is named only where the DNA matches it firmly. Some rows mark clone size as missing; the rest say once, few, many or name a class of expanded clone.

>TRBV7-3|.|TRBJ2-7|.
TGTGCCAGCAGCTTAACACTTATCCCGGGACGGAGCTCCTACGAGCAGTACTTC
CASSLTLIPGRSSYEQYF
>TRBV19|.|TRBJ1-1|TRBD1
TGTGCCAGTAGTCCCAGGGGGCATGACAGGGAGCCTGAAGCTTTCTTT
CASSPRGHDREPEAFF
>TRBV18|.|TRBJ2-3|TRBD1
TGTGCCAGCTCACCACCGGGACAGGGTGTAAGACCACCAGATACGCAGTATTTT
CASSPPGQGVRPPDTQYF
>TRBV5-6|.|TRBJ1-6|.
TGTGCCAGCAGCTTGATTGGGCAGGGAACTTCACCCCTCCACTTT
CASSLIGQGTSPLHF
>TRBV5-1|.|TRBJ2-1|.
TGCGCCAGCAGCTTGGAGGGAGCTAAATACAATGAGCAGTTCTTC
CASSLEGAKYNEQFF
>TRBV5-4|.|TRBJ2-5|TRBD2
TGTGCCAGCAGCTCCATATCGGGACTATCCCAAGAGACCCAGTACTTC
CASSSISGLSQETQYF
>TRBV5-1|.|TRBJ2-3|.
TGCGCCAGCACCGGGAGCACAGATACGCAGTATTTT
CASTGSTDTQYF
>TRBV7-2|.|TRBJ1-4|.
TGTGCCAGCAGCTCGCTGGGGGATAGGGAAAAACTGTTTTTT
CASSSLGDREKLFF
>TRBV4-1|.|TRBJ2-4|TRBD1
TGCGCCAGCAGCCTCACACAGGGGGGATCTGTCAAAAACATTCAGTACTTC
CASSLTQGGSVKNIQYF
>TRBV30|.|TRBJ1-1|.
TGTGCCTGGACAGGACGGAATGAAGCTTTCTTT
CAWTGRNEAFF
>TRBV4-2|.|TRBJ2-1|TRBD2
TGTGCCAGCAGCCGGGAGGCGGGGGGGAGCTCCTACAATGAGCAGTTCTTC
CASSREAGGSSYNEQFF
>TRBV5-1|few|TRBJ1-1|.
TGCGCCAGCAGCCCAACAGGGAACACTGAAGCTTTCTTT
CASSPTGNTEAFF
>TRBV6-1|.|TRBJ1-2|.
TGTGCCAGCAGGACCTCGGTGGGGAACGGCTACACCTTC
CASRTSVGNGYTF
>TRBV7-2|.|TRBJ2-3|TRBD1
TGTGCCACCAAACAGGGGGCAGGGTCAGATACGCAGTATTTT
CATKQGAGSDTQYF
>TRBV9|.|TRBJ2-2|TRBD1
TGTGCCAGCAGCGTAGGCGCAGGGGGTGGGACCGGGGAGCTGTTTTTT
CASSVGAGGGTGELFF
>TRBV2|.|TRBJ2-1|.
TGTGCCAGCAACCCAAGTCGCGGGGGCCTGAAGGAGCAGTTCTTC
CASNPSRGGLKEQFF
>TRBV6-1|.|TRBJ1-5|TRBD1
TGTGCCAGCAGCCCGGGACAGGGGGCTGCTCAGCCCCAGCATTTT
CASSPGQGAAQPQHF
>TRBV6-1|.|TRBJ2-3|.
TGTGCCAGCAGACTAGGGACAGATACGCAGTATTTT
CASRLGTDTQYF
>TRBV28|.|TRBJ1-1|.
TGTGCCAGTTACCCTGGACGGTTGGACACTGAAGCTTTCTTT
CASYPGRLDTEAFF
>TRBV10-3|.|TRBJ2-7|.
TGTGCCATCAGTGAACGGGGGTACGGCGAGCAGTACTTC
CAISERGYGEQYF
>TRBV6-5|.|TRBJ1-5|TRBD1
TGTGCCAGCAGTCCAGGGGGTAGCAATCAGCCCCAGCATTTT
CASSPGGSNQPQHF
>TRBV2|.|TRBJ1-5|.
TGTGCCAGCAGAATCAGGGACCAGCCCCAGCATTTT
CASRIRDQPQHF
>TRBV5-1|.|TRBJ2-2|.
TGCGCCAGCAGCTTGAGGGGTGTGAACACCGGGGAGCTGTTTTTT
CASSLRGVNTGELFF
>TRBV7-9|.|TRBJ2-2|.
TGTGCCAGCAGCTGGGGCACTAGCTCCACCGGGGAGCTGTTTTTT
CASSWGTSSTGELFF
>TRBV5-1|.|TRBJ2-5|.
TGCGCCAGCAGCTTGGATACCTCGGAAGAGACCCAGTACTTC
CASSLDTSEETQYF
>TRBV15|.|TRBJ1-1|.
TGTGCCACCAGCATGAGACAGTGGTCCCGCCAGAACACTGAAGCTTTCTTT
CATSMRQWSRQNTEAFF
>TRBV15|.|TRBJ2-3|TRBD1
TGTGCCACCAGCAGCCCTAACAGGGGAGATACGCAGTATTTT
CATSSPNRGDTQYF
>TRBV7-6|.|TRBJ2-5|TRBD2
TGTGCCAGCAGCTTAGTAGGTTCGGGAGGAGTGCAGACCCAGTACTTC
CASSLVGSGGVQTQYF
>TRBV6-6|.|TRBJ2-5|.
TGTGCCAGCAGGGGCGTGGGAGACCAAGAGACCCAGTACTTC
CASRGVGDQETQYF
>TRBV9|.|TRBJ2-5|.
TGTGCCAGCAGCGTAGGAGTCGTAGAGACCCAGTACTTC
CASSVGVVETQYF
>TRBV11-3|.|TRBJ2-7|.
TGTGCCAGCAGCTTGGGTCAGGGGAAAGGGGGGTACGAGCAGTACTTC
CASSLGQGKGGYEQYF
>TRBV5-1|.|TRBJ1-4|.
TGCGCCAGCAGCAGGGGGGACACCTTTGAGAAACTGTTTTTT
CASSRGDTFEKLFF
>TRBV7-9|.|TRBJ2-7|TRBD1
TGTGCCAGCTGGGATCCCGGACAGGGAGGATACGAGCAGTACTTC
CASWDPGQGGYEQYF
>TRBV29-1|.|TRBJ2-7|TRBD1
TGCAGCGTGTGGACAGGGGCTTTCGAGCAGTACTTC
CSVWTGAFEQYF
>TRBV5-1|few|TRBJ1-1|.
TGCGCCAGCAGCTTCGAGGGGTACACTGAAGCTTTCTTT
CASSFEGYTEAFF